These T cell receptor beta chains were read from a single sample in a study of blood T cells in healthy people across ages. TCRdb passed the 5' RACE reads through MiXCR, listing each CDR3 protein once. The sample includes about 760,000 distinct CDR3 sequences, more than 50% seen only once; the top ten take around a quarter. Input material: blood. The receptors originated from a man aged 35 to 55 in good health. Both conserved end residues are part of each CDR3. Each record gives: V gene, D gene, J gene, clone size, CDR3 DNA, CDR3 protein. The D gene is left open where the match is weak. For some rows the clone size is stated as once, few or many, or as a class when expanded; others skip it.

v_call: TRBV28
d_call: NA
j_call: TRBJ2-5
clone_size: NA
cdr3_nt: TGTGCCAGCAGTTTACAGGGTCGGGGTAGGGAGACCCAGTACTTC
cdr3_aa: CASSLQGRGRETQYF

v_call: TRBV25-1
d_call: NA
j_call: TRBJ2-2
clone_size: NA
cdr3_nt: TGTGCCAGCAGTGAAAGAGGGGAGGTCGGGGAGCTGTTTTTT
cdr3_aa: CASSERGEVGELFF

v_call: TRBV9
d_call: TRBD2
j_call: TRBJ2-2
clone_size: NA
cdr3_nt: TGTGCCAGCAGCTATGGACTAGGTGGCGGCACCGGGGAGCTGTTTTTT
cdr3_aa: CASSYGLGGGTGELFF

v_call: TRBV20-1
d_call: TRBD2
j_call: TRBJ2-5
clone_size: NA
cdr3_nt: TGCAGTGCTAGCCACCGGACTAGTTTAGAGACCCAGTACTTC
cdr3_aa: CSASHRTSLETQYF

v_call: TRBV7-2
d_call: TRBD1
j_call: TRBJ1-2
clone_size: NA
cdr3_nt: TGTGCCAGCAGGAATACGGGGACAGACGGGGGTGGCTACACCTTC
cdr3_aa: CASRNTGTDGGGYTF

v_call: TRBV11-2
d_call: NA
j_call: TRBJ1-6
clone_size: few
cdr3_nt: TGTGCCAGCAGCTTTCCTGGGGTGAATTCACCCCTCCACTTT
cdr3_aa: CASSFPGVNSPLHF

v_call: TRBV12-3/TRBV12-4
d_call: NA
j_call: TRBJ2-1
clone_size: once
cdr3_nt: TGTGCCAGCAGTTTGGAAGCCAATGAGCAGTTCTTC
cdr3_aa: CASSLEANEQFF

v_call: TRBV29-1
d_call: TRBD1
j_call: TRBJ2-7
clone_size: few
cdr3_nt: TGCAGCGTTTACGACCCGACAGGGTCCGAGCAGTACTTC
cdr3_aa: CSVYDPTGSEQYF

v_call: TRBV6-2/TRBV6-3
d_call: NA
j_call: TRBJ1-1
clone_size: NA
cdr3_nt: TGTGCCAGCAGTTACGTGGCCCGCGGCGCTGAAGCTTTCTTT
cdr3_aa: CASSYVARGAEAFF

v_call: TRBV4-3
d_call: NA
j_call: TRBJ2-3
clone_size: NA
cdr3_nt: TGCGCCAGCAGCCAAGGTTGGGCAGGGGGGAATTTGGCAGATACGCAGTATTTT
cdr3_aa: CASSQGWAGGNLADTQYF

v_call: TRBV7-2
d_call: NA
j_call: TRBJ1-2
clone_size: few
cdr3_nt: TGTGCCAGCAGCTTAAATCCGGACAGCGGCTATGGCTACACCTTC
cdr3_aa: CASSLNPDSGYGYTF

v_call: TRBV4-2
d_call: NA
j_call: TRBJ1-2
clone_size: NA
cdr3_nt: TGTGCCAGCAGCCAAGTCGGGACGGGGATTGCTAACTATGGCTACACCTTC
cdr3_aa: CASSQVGTGIANYGYTF

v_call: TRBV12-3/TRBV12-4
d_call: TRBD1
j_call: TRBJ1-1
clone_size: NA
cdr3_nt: TGTGCCAGCAGTTTTACATCGACAGGGGGCACTGAAGCTTTCTTT
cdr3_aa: CASSFTSTGGTEAFF

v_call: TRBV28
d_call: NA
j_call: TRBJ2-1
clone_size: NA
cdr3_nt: TGTGCCAGCAGTTTACCCCACCGAGGCCGAGAGACCCAGTTCTTC
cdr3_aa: CASSLPHRGRETQFF

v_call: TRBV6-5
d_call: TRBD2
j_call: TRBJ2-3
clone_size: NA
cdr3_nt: TGTGCCAGCATGATAGCGGGGCCAGGAGATACGCAGTATTTT
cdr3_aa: CASMIAGPGDTQYF

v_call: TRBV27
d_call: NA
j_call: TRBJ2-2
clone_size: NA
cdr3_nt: TGTGCCAGCTCCCCCCTACAGGGTCGGGGCGGGGAGCTGTTTTTT
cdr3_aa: CASSPLQGRGGELFF

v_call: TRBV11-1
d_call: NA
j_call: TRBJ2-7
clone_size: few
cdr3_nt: TGTGCCAGCAGTGCTCAATCCCCCACAGCCATACTAAACTACGAGCAGTACTTC
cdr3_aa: CASSAQSPTAILNYEQYF

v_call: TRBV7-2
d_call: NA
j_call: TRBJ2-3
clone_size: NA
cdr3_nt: TGTGCCAGCAGCTTAGAAAGACGAATAGACGCAGATACGCAGTATTTT
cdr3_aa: CASSLERRIDADTQYF

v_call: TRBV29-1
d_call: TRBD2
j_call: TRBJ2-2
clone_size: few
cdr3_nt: TGCAGCGTTGTTGCTAGCGGGGCGAACACCGGGGAGCTGTTTTTT
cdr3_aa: CSVVASGANTGELFF

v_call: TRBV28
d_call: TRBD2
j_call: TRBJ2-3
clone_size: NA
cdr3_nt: TGTGCCAGCAGCCTTATTAGACTAGCGGACTTCACAGATACGCAGTATTTT
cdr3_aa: CASSLIRLADFTDTQYF

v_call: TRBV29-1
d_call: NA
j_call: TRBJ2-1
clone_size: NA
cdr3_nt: TGCAGCACCGACAATGAGCAGTTCTTC
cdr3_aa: CSTDNEQFF

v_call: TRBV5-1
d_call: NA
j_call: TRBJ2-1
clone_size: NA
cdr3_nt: TGCGCCAGCAGACCCGTCACAGGGTTGTCAAACAATGAGCAGTTCTTC
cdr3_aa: CASRPVTGLSNNEQFF

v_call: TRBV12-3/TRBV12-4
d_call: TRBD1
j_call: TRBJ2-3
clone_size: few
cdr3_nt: TGTGCCAGCAGTCCCGGGGACAGGGTGGGAGATACGCAGTATTTT
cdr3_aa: CASSPGDRVGDTQYF

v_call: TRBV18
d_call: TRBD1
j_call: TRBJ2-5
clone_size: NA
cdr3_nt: TGTGCCAGCTCACCGCGGACAGGGGTCGGCGAGACCCAGTACTTC
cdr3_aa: CASSPRTGVGETQYF

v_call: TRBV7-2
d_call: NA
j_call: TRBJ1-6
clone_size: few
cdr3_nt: TGTGCCAGCAGCTTAAATGTACGAAGGTCTTCACCCCTCCACTTT
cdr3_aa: CASSLNVRRSSPLHF

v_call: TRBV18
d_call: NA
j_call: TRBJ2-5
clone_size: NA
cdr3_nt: TGTGCCAGCTCACCACTTCTAGCTGGGCAGACCCAGTACTTC
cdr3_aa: CASSPLLAGQTQYF

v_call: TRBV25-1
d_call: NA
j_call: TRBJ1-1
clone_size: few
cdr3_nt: TGTGCCAGCAGTGAAGGTAATCCGAACACTGAAGCTTTCTTT
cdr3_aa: CASSEGNPNTEAFF

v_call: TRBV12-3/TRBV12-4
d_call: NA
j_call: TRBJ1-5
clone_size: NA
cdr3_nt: TGTGCCAGCAGCCCCTCGGTCGTGAGTTTACGGCATTTT
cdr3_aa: CASSPSVVSLRHF

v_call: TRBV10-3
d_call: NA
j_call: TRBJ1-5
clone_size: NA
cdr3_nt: TGTGCCATCAGTGAGACTATACCCCCTTCCAATCAGCCCCAGCATTTT
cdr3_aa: CAISETIPPSNQPQHF

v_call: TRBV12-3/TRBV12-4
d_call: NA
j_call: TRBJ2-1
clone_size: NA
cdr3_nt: TGTGCCAGCAGTTTACTCCAGCGGAGGGGTGATGAGCAGTTCTTC
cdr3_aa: CASSLLQRRGDEQFF

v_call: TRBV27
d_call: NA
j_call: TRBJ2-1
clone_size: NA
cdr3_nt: TGTGCCAGCTCTGACCGGGATGAGCAGTTCTTC
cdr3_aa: CASSDRDEQFF

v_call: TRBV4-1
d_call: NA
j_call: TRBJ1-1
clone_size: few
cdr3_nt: TGCGCCAGCAGCCAAGATAAGGGCCTGAACACTGAAGCTTTCTTT
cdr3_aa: CASSQDKGLNTEAFF

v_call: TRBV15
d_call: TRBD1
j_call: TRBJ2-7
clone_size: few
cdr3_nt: TGTGCCACCAGCAGTACCATCGACAGGGGGCCTTCCTACGAGCAGTACTTC
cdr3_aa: CATSSTIDRGPSYEQYF

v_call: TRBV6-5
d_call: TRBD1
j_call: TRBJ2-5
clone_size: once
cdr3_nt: TGTGCCAGCAGTAACCCGACAGGGAACCAAGAGACCCAGTACTTC
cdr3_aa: CASSNPTGNQETQYF

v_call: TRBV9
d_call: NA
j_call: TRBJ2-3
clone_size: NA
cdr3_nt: TGTGCCAGCAGCGTAACCGGGTCTGGAAATACGCAGTATTTT
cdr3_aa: CASSVTGSGNTQYF

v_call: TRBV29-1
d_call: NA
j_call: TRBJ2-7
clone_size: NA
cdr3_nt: TGCAGCGTTGCAGTCAGGGCGTACTACGAGCAGTACTTC
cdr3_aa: CSVAVRAYYEQYF

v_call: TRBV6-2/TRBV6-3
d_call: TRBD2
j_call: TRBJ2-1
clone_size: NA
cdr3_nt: TGTGCCAGCAGACTAGCGGGGTTTAATGAGCAGTTCTTC
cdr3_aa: CASRLAGFNEQFF

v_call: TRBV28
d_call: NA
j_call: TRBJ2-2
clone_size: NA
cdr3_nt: TGTGCCAGCAGAAGCCACAATTCGAACACCGGGGAGCTGTTTTTT
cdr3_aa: CASRSHNSNTGELFF

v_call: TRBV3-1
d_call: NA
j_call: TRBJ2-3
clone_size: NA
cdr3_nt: TGTGCCAGCAGCCAAGAAGGGGTAGCGAGCACAGATACGCAGTATTTT
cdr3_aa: CASSQEGVASTDTQYF

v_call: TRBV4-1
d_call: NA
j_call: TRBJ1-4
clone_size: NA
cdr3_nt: TGCGCCAGCAGCCAACCCGCTTCTAATGAAAAACTGTTTTTT
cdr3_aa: CASSQPASNEKLFF

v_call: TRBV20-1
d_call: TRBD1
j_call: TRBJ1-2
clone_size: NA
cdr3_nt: TGCAGTGCCTCACAGGGGGACGGTGGCTACACCTTC
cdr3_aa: CSASQGDGGYTF

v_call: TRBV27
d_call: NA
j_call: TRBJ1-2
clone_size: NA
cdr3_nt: TGTGCCAGCAGTTTAAACGGTCGATTAGGCTACACCTTC
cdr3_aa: CASSLNGRLGYTF

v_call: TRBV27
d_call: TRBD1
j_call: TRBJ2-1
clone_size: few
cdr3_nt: TGTGCCAGCAGTCCTTGGACAGGGAACTACAATGAGCAGTTCTTC
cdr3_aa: CASSPWTGNYNEQFF

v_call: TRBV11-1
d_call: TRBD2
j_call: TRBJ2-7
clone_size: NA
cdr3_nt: TGTGCCAGCAGCTTAGGGAGCGCGGGAGTCGCCTACGAGCAGTACTTC
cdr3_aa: CASSLGSAGVAYEQYF

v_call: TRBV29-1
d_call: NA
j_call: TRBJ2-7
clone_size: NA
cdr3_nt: TGCAGCGTCGCCACGAGCTCCTACGAGCAGTACTTC
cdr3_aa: CSVATSSYEQYF

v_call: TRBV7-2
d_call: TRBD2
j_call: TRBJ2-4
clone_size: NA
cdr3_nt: TGTGCCAGCAGCCTGAGTACGATAGCGGGAGGATTGAACATTCAGTACTTC
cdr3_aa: CASSLSTIAGGLNIQYF

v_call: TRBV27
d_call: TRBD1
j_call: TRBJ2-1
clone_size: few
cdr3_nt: TGTGCCAGCAGTCCGACAGGGGAGGCCTACAATGAGCAGTTCTTC
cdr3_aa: CASSPTGEAYNEQFF

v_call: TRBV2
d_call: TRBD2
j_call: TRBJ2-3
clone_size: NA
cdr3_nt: TGTGCCAGCAGTATCCGACTAGCGGGGGAAGGAGATACGCAGTATTTT
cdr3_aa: CASSIRLAGEGDTQYF

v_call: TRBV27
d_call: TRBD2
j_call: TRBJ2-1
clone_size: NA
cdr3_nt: TGTGCCAGCAGTGGTGGGGCTAGCGGTGAGCAGTTCTTC
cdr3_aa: CASSGGASGEQFF

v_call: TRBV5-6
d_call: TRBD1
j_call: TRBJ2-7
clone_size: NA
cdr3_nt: TGTGCCAGCAGCTTACTACAGGGGGTAAATGAGCAGTACTTC
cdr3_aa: CASSLLQGVNEQYF

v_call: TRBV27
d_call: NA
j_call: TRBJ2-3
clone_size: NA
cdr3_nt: TGTGCCAGCAGTTCGTACAGGTCATACACAGATACGCAGTATTTT
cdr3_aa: CASSSYRSYTDTQYF

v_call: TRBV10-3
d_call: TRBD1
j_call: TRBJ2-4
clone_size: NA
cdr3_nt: TGTGCCAACAGTGAGGGACAGGACTTCTTTGGGGAGCAGTACTTC
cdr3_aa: CANSEGQDFFGEQYF

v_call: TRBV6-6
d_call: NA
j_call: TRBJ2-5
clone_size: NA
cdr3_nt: TGTGCCAGCAGTCAGCTGCAGACCCAGTACTTC
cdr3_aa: CASSQLQTQYF

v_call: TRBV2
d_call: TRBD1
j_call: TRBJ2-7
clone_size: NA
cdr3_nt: TGTGCCAACGGCGGGACAGGGTTTTACGAGCAGTACTTC
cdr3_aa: CANGGTGFYEQYF

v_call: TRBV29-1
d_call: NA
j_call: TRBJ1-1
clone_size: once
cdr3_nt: TGCAGCGTTGAAAGGTCAGCGAACACTGAAGCTTTCTTT
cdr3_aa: CSVERSANTEAFF